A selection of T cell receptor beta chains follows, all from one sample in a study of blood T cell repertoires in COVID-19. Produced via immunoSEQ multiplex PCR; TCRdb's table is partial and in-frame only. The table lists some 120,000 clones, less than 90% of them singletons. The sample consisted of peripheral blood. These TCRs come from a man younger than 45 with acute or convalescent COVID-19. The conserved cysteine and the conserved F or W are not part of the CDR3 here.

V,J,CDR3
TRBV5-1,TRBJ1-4,ASSPGQGPANEKLF
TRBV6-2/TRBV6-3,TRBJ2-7,ASSYSGPSYEQY
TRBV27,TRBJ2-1,ASNGRGSSYNEQF
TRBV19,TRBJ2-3,ASSESGTSRDTQY
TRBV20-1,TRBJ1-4,SARGEGKLF
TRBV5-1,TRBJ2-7,ASSPSTGREQY
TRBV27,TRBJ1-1,ASSPITVANTEAF
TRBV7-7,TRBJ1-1,ASSLDKNTEAF
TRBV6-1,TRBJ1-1,ASSEAGGDTEAF
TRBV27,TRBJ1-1,ASSRKDSGYTEAF
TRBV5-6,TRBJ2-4,ASSAPGSSKNIQY
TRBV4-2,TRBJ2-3,ASSQGGGPTDTQY
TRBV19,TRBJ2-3,ASSMGGSDTQY
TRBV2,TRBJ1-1,ASSEVGVGQPEAF
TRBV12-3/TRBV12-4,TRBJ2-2,ASSLGGGELF
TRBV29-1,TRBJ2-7,SVEDRLYEQY
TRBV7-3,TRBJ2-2,ASSLLGGGTGELF
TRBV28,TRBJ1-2,ASTPGQGARYGYT
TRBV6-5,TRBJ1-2,ASSTGTGYGYT
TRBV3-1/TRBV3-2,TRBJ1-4,ASSQRQTRNEKLF
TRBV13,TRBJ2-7,ASTYSGTGSYEQY
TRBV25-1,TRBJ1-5,ASSPLGQEIL